This is a list of T cell receptor beta chains from one sample in a study of OX40 agonist ivuxolimab in advanced cancers. Generated by immunoSEQ multiplex PCR, the TCRdb table keeps only in-frame clones and is missing some. Here the sample spans 65,000 to 70,000 clones, roughly 90% being singletons. The source was CD4+ or CD8+ T cells sorted from blood, collected in a trial of the OX40 agonist ivuxolimab. The origin of the receptors is an adult with an advanced solid tumor such as melanoma, head and neck, liver or kidney cancer. Each CDR3 is given without its conserved first and last residue. The order of the fields is CDR3 length, J gene, D gene, V gene, CDR3 protein. D genes are given only for firm matches.

11 TRBJ2-7 . TRBV6-6 ASSSRGNNEQY
11 TRBJ2-7 TRBD1 TRBV5-4 ASSRDSLYEQY
14 TRBJ2-2 TRBD2 TRBV5-1 ASGYVTSGNTGELF
13 TRBJ1-4 TRBD1 TRBV15 ATSGGQGNNEKLF
11 TRBJ1-2 TRBD1 TRBV6-5 ASSKHRGGGYT
11 TRBJ1-2 . TRBV6-5 ASTRGTGYGYT
14 TRBJ2-3 TRBD2 TRBV6-1 ASSEVVSGGMDTQY
14 TRBJ2-7 . TRBV19 ASSSTGGIGSYEQY
13 TRBJ1-2 . TRBV18 ASSPTDRMNYGYT
14 TRBJ2-5 . TRBV12-2 ASRSRLADSSETQY
12 TRBJ2-6 . TRBV27 ASTHSRGANVLT
10 TRBJ2-7 TRBD1 TRBV30 AWGTGPYEQY
15 TRBJ2-3 TRBD2 TRBV7-8 ASSGNLYSGRGDTQY
12 TRBJ2-5 . TRBV5-1 ASSLTGNQETQY
16 TRBJ2-1 . TRBV7-6 ASSLEGGSLSSYNEQF
15 TRBJ2-2 TRBD1 TRBV18 ASSLATGTGNTGELF
11 TRBJ2-3 . TRBV6-5 ASRSGAADTQY
14 TRBJ1-1 . TRBV7-9 ASSITAGRLNTEAF
15 TRBJ1-5 . TRBV19 ASSNRLLQGTGQPQH
13 TRBJ2-1 . TRBV4-1 ASSQAGVFRNEQF
15 TRBJ2-1 TRBD2 TRBV7-6 ASSLRTSGRPYNEQF
12 TRBJ1-1 TRBD1 TRBV6-5 ASSKGQGLGEAF
9 TRBJ2-5 . TRBV20-1 SAPWGETQY
13 TRBJ1-5 . TRBV19 ASSPAGYSNQPQH
14 TRBJ2-1 . TRBV5-4 ASSLDPVTSYNEQF
16 TRBJ2-2 TRBD2 TRBV5-1 ASSLIPGTSGTTGELF
12 TRBJ2-2 . TRBV5-1 ASSLSGSIGELF
15 TRBJ1-2 TRBD1 TRBV18 ASSPSGTADHSYGYT
11 TRBJ1-2 . TRBV6-1 ASSPPPGYGYT
14 TRBJ1-5 . TRBV19 ASSHTGMEGNQPQH
13 TRBJ1-1 . TRBV11-2 ASTIQGALNTEAF
15 TRBJ2-1 TRBD2 TRBV6-4 ASSDSPSGRFYNEQF
13 TRBJ2-2 TRBD1 TRBV7-3 ASSYGTGNTGELF
11 TRBJ2-5 . TRBV19 ASSSPGEETQY
13 TRBJ1-4 . TRBV25-1 ASSESGGRGEKLF
10 TRBJ1-5 . TRBV7-9 ASSIPLGPQH
11 TRBJ1-2 . TRBV21-1 ASSGQELGGYT
13 TRBJ1-1 . TRBV5-1 ASSLKAGEGTEAF
15 TRBJ1-4 TRBD1 TRBV28 ASSLSGTGGRDEKLF
13 TRBJ1-2 TRBD1 TRBV15 ATSMVGDRAYGYT
14 TRBJ1-3 . TRBV28 ASSLFGSASGNTIY
14 TRBJ2-3 TRBD1 TRBV25-1 ASSDYRDRNTDTQY
12 TRBJ2-5 . TRBV18 ASSPSPRDGTQY
13 TRBJ2-1 TRBD2 TRBV5-1 ASSGSGTSYNEQF
16 TRBJ2-2 TRBD2 TRBV19 ASSISGRGLLLSGELF
13 TRBJ1-3 . TRBV6-5 ASSAIGLWGNTIY
14 TRBJ2-7 TRBD1 TRBV28 ATGLGGFGTVYEQY
13 TRBJ1-5 TRBD1 TRBV10-3 AIRKDRGSNQPQH
13 TRBJ2-1 TRBD2 TRBV7-9 ASSQTSGLNNEQF
12 TRBJ2-7 . TRBV7-2 ASSLEGYYYEQY
15 TRBJ2-3 TRBD2 TRBV7-3 ASSPAPHPQRGHTQY
9 TRBJ1-1 . TRBV6-5 ASLVFDEAF